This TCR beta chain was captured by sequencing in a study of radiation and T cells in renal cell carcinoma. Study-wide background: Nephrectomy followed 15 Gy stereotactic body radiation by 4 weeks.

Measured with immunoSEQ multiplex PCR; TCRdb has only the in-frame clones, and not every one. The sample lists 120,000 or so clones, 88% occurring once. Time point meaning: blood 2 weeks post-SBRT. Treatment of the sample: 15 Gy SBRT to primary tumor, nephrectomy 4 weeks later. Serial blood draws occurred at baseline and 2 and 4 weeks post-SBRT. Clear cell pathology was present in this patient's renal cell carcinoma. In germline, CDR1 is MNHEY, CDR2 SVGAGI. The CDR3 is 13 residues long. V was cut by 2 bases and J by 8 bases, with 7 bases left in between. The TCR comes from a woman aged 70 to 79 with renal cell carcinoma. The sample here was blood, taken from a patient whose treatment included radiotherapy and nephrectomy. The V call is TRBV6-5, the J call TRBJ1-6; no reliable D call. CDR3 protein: CASSYRADSPLHF. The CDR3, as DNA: TGTGCCAGCAGTTACAGGGCAGATTCACCCCTCCACTTT.